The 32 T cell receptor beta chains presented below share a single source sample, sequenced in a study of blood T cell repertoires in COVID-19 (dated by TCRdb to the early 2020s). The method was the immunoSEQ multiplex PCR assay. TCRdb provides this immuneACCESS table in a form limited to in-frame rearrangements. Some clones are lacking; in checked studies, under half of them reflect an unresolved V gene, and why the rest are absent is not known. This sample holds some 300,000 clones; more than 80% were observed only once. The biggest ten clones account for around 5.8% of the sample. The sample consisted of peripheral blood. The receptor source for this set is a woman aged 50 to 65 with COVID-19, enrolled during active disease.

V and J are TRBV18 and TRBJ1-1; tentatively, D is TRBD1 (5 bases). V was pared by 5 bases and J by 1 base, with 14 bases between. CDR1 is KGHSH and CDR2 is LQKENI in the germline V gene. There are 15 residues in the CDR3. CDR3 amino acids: CASSTPTAPNTEAFF. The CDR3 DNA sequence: TGTGCCAGCTCAACCCCGACAGCCCCGAACACTGAAGCTTTCTTT.

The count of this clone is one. CDR3 region: CASSQVRGRGHTGELFF. The CDR3, as DNA: TGCGCCAGCAGCCAAGTGAGGGGCAGGGGGCATACCGGGGAGCTGTTTTTT. The V call is TRBV4-1, the J call TRBJ2-2, with 8 bases fitting TRBD1. Germline CDR1 and CDR2: MGHRA and YSYEKL. This CDR3 has 17 amino acids. The junction had 9 bases not matched to a gene; V was cut back by 1 base and J by 5 bases.

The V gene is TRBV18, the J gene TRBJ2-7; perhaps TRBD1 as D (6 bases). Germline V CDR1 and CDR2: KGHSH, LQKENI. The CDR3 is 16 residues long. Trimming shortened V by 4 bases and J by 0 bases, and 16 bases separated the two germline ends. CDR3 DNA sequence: TGTGCCAGCTCACTGACAGGTGTAGTTAGCTCCTACGAGCAGTACTTC. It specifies CASSLTGVVSSYEQYF.

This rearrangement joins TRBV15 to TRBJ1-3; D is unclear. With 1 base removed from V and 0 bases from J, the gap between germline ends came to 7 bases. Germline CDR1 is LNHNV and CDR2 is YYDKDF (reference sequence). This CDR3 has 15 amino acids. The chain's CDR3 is CATSRARISGNTIYF. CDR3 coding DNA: TGTGCCACCAGCAGAGCTAGGATCTCTGGAAACACCATATATTTT.

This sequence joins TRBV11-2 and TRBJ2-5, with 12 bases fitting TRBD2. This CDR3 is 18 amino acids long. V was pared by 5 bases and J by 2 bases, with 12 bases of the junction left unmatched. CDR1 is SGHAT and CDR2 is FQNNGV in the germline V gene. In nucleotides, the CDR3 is TGTGCCAGCAGCATTCCTAGCGGGAGGGCCAGTACTCAAGAGACCCAGTACTTC. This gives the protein CASSIPSGRASTQETQYF. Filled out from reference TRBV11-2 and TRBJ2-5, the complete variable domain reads EAGVAQSPRYKIIEKRQSVAFWCNPISGHATLYWYQQILGQGPKLLIQFQNNGVVDDSQLPKDRFSAERLKGVDSTLKIQPAKLEDSAVYLCASSIPSGRASTQETQYFGPGTRLLVL.

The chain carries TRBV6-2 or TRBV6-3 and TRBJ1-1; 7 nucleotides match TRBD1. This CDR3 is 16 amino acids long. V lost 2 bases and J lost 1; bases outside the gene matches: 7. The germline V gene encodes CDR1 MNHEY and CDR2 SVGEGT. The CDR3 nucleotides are TGTGCCAGCAGTTACGATCTAGGGGGCCGGAACACTGAAGCTTTCTTT. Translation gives CASSYDLGGRNTEAFF.

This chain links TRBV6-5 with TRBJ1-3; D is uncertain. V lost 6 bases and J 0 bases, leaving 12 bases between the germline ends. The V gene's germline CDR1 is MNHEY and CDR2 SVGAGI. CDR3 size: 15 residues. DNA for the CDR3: TGTGCCAGCAGCTCACACCCCAGCTCTGGAAACACCATATATTTT. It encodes CASSSHPSSGNTIYF.

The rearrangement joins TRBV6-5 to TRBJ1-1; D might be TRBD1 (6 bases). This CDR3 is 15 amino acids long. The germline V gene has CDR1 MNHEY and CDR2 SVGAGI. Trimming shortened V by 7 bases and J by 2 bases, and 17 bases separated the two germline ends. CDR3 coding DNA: TGTGCCAGCAAGTCCGAACAACAGGGAAACACTGAAGCTTTCTTT. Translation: CASKSEQQGNTEAFF.

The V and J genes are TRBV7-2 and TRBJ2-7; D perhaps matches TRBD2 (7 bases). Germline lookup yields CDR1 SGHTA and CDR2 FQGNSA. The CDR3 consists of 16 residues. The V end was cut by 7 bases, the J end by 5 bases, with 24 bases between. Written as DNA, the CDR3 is TGTGCCAGCACCCTAGGGGGGGCGGGAGTATTTAACGAGCAGTACTTC. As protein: CASTLGGAGVFNEQYF. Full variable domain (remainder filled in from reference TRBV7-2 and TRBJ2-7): GAGVSQSPSNKVTEKGKDVELRCDPISGHTALYWYRQSLGQGLEFLIYFQGNSAPDKSGLPSDRFSAERTGGSVSTLTIQRTQQEDSAVYLCASTLGGAGVFNEQYFGPGTRLTVT.

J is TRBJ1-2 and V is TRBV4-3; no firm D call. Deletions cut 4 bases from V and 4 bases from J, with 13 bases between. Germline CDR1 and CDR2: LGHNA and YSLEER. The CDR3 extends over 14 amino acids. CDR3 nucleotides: TGCGCCAGCAGCCCAAGCGTCACGGTCTATGGCTACACCTTC. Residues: CASSPSVTVYGYTF.

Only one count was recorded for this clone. The CDR3: CSVIGTGDLKQFF. The CDR3 DNA reads TGCAGCGTTATCGGGACAGGGGACCTTAAGCAGTTCTTC. This chain joins TRBV29-1 and TRBJ2-1, with 10 bases lining up with TRBD1. The CDR3 is 13 amino acids. The trim removed 5 bases at V and 11 bases at J, leaving 9 bases unmatched. Germline V gene data show CDR1 as SQVTM and CDR2 as ANQGSEA.

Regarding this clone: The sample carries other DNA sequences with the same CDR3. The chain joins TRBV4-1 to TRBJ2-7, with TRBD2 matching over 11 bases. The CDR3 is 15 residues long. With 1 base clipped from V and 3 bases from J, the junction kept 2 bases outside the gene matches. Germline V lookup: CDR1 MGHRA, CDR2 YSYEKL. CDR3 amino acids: CASSQGLAGGYEQYF. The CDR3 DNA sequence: TGCGCCAGCAGCCAAGGGCTAGCGGGAGGCTACGAGCAGTACTTC.

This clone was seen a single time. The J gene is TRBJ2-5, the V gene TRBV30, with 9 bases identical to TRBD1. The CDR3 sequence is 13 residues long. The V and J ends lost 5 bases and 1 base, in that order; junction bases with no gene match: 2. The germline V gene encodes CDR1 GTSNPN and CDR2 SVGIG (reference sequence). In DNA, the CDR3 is TGTGCCTGGGGGGGACAGGGCCAAGAGACCCAGTACTTC. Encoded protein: CAWGGQGQETQYF.

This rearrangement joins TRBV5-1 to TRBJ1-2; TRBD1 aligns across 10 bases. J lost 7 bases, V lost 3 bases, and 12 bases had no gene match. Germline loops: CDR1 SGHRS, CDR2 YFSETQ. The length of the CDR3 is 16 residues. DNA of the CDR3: TGCGCCAGCAGCTCTCAGGGACAGGGGCTTTCGGGTGGCTACACCTTC. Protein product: CASSSQGQGLSGGYTF.

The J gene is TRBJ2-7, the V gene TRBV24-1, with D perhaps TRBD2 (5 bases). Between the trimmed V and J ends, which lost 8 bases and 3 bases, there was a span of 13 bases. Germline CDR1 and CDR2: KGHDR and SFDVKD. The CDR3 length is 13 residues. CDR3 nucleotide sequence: TGTGCCACCATGGGGTCGGGGAACTACGAGCAGTACTTC. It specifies CATMGSGNYEQYF.

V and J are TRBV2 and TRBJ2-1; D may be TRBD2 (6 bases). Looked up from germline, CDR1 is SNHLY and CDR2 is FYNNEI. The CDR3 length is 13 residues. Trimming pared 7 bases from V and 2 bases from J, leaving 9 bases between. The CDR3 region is CASIGGTYNEQFF. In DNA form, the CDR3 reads TGTGCCAGCATTGGCGGGACCTACAATGAGCAGTTCTTC.

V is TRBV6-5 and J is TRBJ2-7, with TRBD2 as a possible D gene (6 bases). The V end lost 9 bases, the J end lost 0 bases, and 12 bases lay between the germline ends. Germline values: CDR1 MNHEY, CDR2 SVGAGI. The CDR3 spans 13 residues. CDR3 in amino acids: CASLSGVSYEQYF. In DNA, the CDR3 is TGTGCCAGTCTATCGGGGGTCTCCTACGAGCAGTACTTC.

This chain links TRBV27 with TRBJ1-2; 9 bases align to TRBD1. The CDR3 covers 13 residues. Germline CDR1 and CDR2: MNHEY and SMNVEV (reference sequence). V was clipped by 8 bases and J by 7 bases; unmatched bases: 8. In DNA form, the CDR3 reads TGTGCCAGCCGGGACAGGGCAATCCGTGGCTACACCTTC. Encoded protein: CASRDRAIRGYTF.

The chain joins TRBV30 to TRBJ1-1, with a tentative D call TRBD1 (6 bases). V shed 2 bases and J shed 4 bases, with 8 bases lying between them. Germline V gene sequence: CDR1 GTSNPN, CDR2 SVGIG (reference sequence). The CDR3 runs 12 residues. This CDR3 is CAWSPGATEAFF. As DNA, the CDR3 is TGTGCCTGGAGTCCAGGGGCCACTGAAGCTTTCTTT.

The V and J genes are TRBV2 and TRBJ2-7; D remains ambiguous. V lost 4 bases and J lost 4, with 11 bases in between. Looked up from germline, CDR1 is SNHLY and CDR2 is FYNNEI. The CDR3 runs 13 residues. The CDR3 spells CASSVSPRYEQYF. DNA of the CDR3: TGTGCCAGCAGTGTGTCCCCGAGGTACGAGCAGTACTTC.

For the CDR3, the DNA is TGTGCCAGCAGCTCCGGGACTAGCGGGAGTCCTATTAGCACAGATACGCAGTATTTT. The encoded protein is CASSSGTSGSPISTDTQYF. This chain joins TRBV5-8 and TRBJ2-3; 14 nucleotides agree with TRBD2. The ends lost 3 bases at V and 0 bases at J; junction bases unmatched: 9. The CDR3 consists of 19 residues. Germline CDR1 SGHTS, CDR2 YDEGEE.

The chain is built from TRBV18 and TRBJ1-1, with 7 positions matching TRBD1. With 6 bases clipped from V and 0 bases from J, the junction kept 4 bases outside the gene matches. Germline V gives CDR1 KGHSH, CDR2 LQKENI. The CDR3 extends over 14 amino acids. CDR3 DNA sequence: TGTGCCAGCTCGCGGGACAGAATGAACACTGAAGCTTTCTTT. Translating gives CASSRDRMNTEAFF.

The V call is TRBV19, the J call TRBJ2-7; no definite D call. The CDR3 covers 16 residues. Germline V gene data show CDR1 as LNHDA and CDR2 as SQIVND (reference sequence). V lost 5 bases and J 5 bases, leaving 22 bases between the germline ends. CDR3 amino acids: CASSRAGSRGLHEQYF. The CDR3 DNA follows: TGTGCCAGTAGTCGAGCCGGGTCCCGAGGCCTCCACGAGCAGTACTTC.

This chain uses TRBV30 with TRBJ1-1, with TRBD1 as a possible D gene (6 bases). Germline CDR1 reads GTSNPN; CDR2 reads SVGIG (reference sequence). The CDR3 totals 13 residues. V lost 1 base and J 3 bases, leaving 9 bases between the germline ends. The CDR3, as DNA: TGTGCCTGGAGTGAACAGGGATACACTGAAGCTTTCTTT. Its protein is CAWSEQGYTEAFF.

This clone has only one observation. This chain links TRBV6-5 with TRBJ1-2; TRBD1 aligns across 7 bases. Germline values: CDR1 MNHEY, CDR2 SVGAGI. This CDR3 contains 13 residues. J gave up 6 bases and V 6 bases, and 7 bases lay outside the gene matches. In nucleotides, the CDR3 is TGTGCCAGCAGCCCGGGACAGATAAATGGCTACACCTTC. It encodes CASSPGQINGYTF.

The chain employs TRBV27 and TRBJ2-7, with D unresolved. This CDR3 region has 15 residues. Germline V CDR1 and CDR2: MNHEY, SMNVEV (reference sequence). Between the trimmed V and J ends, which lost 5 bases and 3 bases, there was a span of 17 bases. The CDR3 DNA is TGTGCCAGCAGTACCTACTCCGGGTCCAACTACGAGCAGTACTTC. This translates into CASSTYSGSNYEQYF.

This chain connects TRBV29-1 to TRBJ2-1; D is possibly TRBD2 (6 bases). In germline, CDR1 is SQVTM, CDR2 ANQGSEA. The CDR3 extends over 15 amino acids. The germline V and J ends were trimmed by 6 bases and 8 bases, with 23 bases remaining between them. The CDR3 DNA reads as TGCAGCGTCATTTCGGCCGGGGGTCGAGAGGATGAGCAGTTCTTC. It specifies CSVISAGGREDEQFF.

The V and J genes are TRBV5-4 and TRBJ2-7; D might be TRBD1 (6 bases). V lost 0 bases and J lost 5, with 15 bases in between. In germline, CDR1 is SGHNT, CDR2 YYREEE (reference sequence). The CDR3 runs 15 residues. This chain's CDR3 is CASSLDPGVRNEQYF. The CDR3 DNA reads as TGTGCCAGCAGCTTGGATCCAGGGGTGAGGAACGAGCAGTACTTC. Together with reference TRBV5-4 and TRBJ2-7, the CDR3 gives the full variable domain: ETGVTQSPTHLIKTRGQQVTLRCSSQSGHNTVSWYQQALGQGPQFIFQYYREEENGRGNFPPRFSGLQFPNYSSELNVNALELDDSALYLCASSLDPGVRNEQYFGPGTRLTVT.

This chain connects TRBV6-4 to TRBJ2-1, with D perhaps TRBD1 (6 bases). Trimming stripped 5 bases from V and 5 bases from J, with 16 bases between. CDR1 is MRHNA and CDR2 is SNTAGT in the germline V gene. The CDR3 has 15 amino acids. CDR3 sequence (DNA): TGTGCCAGCAGTACGGACAGCATCGTAAACAATGAGCAGTTCTTC. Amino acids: CASSTDSIVNNEQFF.

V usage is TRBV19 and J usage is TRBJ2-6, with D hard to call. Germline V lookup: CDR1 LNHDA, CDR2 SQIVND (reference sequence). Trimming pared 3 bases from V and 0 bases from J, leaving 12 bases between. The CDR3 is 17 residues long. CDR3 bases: TGTGCCAGTAGTATCCCCATTACTTTCTCTGGGGCCAACGTCCTGACTTTC. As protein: CASSIPITFSGANVLTF.

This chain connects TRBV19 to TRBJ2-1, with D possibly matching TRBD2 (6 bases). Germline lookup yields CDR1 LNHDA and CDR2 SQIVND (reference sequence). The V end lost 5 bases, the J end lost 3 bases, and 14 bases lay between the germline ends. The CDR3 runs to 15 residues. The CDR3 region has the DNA TGTGCCAGTAGTTGGACCCGGGACTTCTACAATGAGCAGTTCTTC. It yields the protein CASSWTRDFYNEQFF. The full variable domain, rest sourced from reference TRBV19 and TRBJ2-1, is DGGITQSPKYLFRKEGQNVTLSCEQNLNHDAMYWYRQDPGQGLRLIYYSQIVNDFQKGDIAEGYSVSREKKESFPLTVTSAQKNPTAFYLCASSWTRDFYNEQFFGPGTRLTVL.

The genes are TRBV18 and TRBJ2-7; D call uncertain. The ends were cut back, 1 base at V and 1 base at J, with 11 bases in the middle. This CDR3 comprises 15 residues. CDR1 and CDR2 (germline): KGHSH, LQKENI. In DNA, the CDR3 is TGTGCCAGCTCACCACAGGAAAGACTTTCCTACGAGCAGTACTTC. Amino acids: CASSPQERLSYEQYF.